Presented here are 6 T cell receptor beta chains from one specimen sequenced in a study of OX40 agonist ivuxolimab in advanced cancers. Preparation of the library involved the immunoSEQ multiplex PCR assay. TCRdb mirrors the immuneACCESS table, restricted to in-frame sequences. Some clones are absent from its copies; in checked studies, under half trace to an unresolved V gene, and the reason for the others is unknown. The sample data list around 40,000 clones, and 75% to 90% of these were observed just once. The top ten clonotypes cover 4.5% to 5.5% of the sample. The sequencing used CD4+ or CD8+ T cells sorted from blood, collected in a trial of the OX40 agonist ivuxolimab. The source is an adult with an advanced solid tumor such as melanoma, head and neck, liver or kidney cancer.

The chain carries TRBV9 and TRBJ2-1, with 10 bases lining up with TRBD2. The CDR3 has 16 amino acids. The germline V gene has CDR1 SGDLS and CDR2 YYNGEE. With 4 bases clipped from V and 9 bases from J, the junction kept 13 bases outside the gene matches. The CDR3 DNA reads as TGTGCCAGCAGCCGTGGGGCTAGCGGGAGTCTCGGTGAGCAGTTCTTC. Amino acids: CASSRGASGSLGEQFF.

This clone showed up just a few times. The chain has TRBV21-1 and TRBJ2-7; the table's D call, TRBD2, has no DNA check behind it. TRBV21-1 is a pseudogene locus. This CDR3 has 18 amino acids. CDR3 sequence (DNA): TGTGCCAGCAGCATTCGGTGGACGGGACTAGCGGGAGGAATAGAGCAGTACTTC. It yields the protein CASSIRWTGLAGGIEQYF.

The chain recombines TRBV7-2 with TRBJ2-1; 9 nucleotides align to TRBD1. The CDR3 runs 15 residues. J was trimmed by 8 bases and V by 4 bases; bases with no gene match: 9. Germline CDR1 is SGHTA and CDR2 is FQGNSA. The CDR3: CASSWTGDFRDEQFF. The CDR3 DNA reads TGTGCCAGCAGCTGGACAGGGGACTTCAGGGATGAGCAGTTCTTC.

The gene calls are TRBV10-3 and TRBJ2-3; 10 nucleotides line up with TRBD2. The V gene's germline CDR1 is ENHRY and CDR2 SYGVKD. J gave up 1 base and V 5 bases, and 3 bases lay outside the gene matches. The CDR3 is 15 amino acids. The CDR3, as DNA: TGTGCCATCAGTTGGACTAGCGGACGCACAGATACGCAGTATTTT. It is translated as CAISWTSGRTDTQYF.

This clone has just a few counts. The rearrangement links TRBV2 to TRBJ1-5, with 7 bases identical to TRBD1. V shed 3 bases, J shed 5 bases, and the junction held 4 bases outside the gene matches. The CDR3 has 14 amino acids. CDR1 is SNHLY, CDR2 FYNNEI, per germline. CDR3 residues: CASSEDRSYQPQHF. In DNA form, the CDR3 reads TGTGCCAGCAGTGAGGACAGGTCGTATCAGCCCCAGCATTTT.

The V gene is TRBV28, the J gene TRBJ1-2, with 7 positions matching TRBD1. The CDR3 extends over 14 amino acids. Germline CDR1 reads MDHEN; CDR2 reads SYDVKM. V lost 3 bases, J lost 6 bases, and 7 bases stayed unmatched. CDR3 coding DNA: TGTGCCAGCAGTTTTTCCGACAGGGACGATGGCTACACCTTC. Its protein is CASSFSDRDDGYTF.